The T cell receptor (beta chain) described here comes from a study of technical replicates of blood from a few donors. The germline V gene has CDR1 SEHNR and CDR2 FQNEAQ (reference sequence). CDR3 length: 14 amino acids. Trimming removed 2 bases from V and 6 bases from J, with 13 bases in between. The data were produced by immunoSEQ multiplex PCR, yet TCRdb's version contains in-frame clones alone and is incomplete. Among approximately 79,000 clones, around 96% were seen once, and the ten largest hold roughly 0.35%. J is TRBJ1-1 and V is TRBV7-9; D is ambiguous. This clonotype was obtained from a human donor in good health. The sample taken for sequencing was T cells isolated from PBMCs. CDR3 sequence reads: CASSLSTSIPEAFF. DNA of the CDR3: TGTGCCAGCAGCTTATCTACGTCTATCCCTGAAGCTTTCTTT.